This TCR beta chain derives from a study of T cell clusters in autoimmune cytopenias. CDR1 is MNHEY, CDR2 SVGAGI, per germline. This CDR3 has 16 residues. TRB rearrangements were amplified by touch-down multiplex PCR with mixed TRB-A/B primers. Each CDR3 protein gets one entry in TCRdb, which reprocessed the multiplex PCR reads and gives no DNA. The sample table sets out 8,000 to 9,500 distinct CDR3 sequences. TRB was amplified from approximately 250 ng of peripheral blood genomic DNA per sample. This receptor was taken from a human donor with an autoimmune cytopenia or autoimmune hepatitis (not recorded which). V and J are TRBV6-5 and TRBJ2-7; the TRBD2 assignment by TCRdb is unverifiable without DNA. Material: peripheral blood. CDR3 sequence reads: CASSRSSGGVYYEQYF.